The TCR beta chain described here comes from a study of T cells in Graves' hyperthyroidism and ophthalmopathy. Study-wide results and limits: A model of 13 V-J features distinguished ophthalmopathy from stable hyperthyroidism.

In this sample, this clonotype turned up a few times. The antigen is undetermined. Absence of ophthalmopathy progression within 18 months defined stable Graves' hyperthyroidism. Amplification of TCR beta CDR3 regions used RNA as the template. First-round RT-PCR with HTBI primers amplified the TCR CDR3 region. MiXCR was run by TCRdb on the multiplex PCR reads, yielding one entry per CDR3 protein. The repertoire consists of a few hundred thousand distinct CDR3 sequences, with around a sixth occurring once and the leading ten covering around 50%. The TCR originated in a woman aged 50 to 65 with Graves' hyperthyroidism. Sequencing was performed on blood.

The CDR3 is CASSLGLAGGVKDTQYF. The CDR3 DNA sequence: TGTGCCAGCAGCCTCGGACTAGCGGGGGGGGTGAAAGATACGCAGTATTTT. The rearrangement links TRBV7-9 to TRBJ2-3; TRBD2 aligns across 15 bases. V shed 5 bases, J shed 5 bases, and the junction held 8 bases outside the gene matches. CDR3 length equals 17 residues. The V gene's germline CDR1 is SEHNR and CDR2 FQNEAQ (reference sequence).